Sequencing of this T cell receptor beta chain was carried out in a study of beta chain features in type 1 diabetes (dated by TCRdb to 2016 to 2019). Describing the broader study: Mean age, gender distribution, total cell number and subset yield were not different between patients and healthy donors. Whereas all 30 or so donors provided naive and central memory subsets, regulatory and stem cell-like memory subsets were isolated from just 8 patients and roughly 8 healthy donors. Across all samples, some 100,000,000 sorted cells were examined, and cell number per subset correlated strongly with RNA yield. In the study, recently diagnosed type 1 diabetes patients and matched healthy donors were compared on the TCRB repertoires of their sorted circulating CD4+ T cell subsets. What the authors observed across the whole study: Type 1 diabetes patients showed a moderate but significant shortening of TCRB CDR3 length in all four CD4+ subsets. Sequencing cDNA rather than genomic DNA could over-represent highly expressing activated cells, although activation and CD3 levels did not differ between groups. Shorter templates might have been favored by PCR, but patient and control samples were amplified and corrected together, so both groups would have been affected equally by any skew. The naive, central memory and regulatory TCRB repertoires appeared to resemble one another more closely among patients than among healthy donors. Fewer insertions and more nucleotide deletions at VDJ recombination sites were observed in patients with type 1 diabetes, implying thymic rearrangement abnormalities. HLA sub-analyses involved small numbers of individuals, so any influence of HLA type on TCRB rearrangement remained unresolved.

The entire amount of isolated RNA was reverse transcribed using the High Capacity cDNA Reverse Transcription Kit, so the sequenced TCRB transcripts were expressed ones. Deep immunoSEQ sequencing was applied to naive, central memory and regulatory T cell samples, giving an average of around 4 million total reads per sample. Sorted cells were lysed in RLT buffer, and RNA was extracted using DNase-treated RNeasy Micro or Mini kits according to cell number. Each cell subset was processed separately to prevent cross-contamination, with patient and healthy donor samples processed together. TCRB sequences were amplified from cDNA with the immunoSEQ multiplex PCR, producing 87-bp fragments spanning the CDR3 region. Sequencing of the amplicons was done on the Illumina HiSeq platform. The paper's processing steps were these. Synthetic template baselines were used to correct PCR bias computationally, reads within Hamming distance 2 were collapsed together, and singletons that could not be merged were discarded. Reads were aligned against IMGT to assign V, D and J genes, CDR3 length and insertions or deletions at six rearrangement sites. Clonotype counts were normalized to sorted cell number within each subset before computing true diversity and Gini coefficients with the tcR R package. The overlap coefficient, calculated on TCRB nucleotide sequences, was used to measure repertoire sharing. Held by TCRdb, this immuneACCESS table contains in-frame sequences only and omits some clones. Under half of the omission traces to an unresolved V gene where checked; the cause of the rest is unknown. Clone size and V and J calls were adopted from that table, with D and trimming inferred from the DNA. Recorded for this sample are some 44,000 clones; roughly 68% of them occurred a single time. Of the sample, approximately 2.3% falls within the top ten clones.

With regard to this clone: There is no known antigen for this receptor. Base quality data are lacking; no much larger clone is found one base away.

The CDR3 numbers 12 residues from cysteine through phenylalanine. CDR3 DNA only is kept here, 36 bases in frame from base 1. The germline V gene sets CDR1 to MNHNS and CDR2 to SASEGT. V drops 4 bases and J drops 3 bases, leaving 7 bases in between. From each donor, a single peripheral blood sample of 90 to 150 mL on average was drawn into heparinised tubes. Using a panel that included CD45RO, CCR7, CD25, CD127, CD95 and CD27, naive, central memory, regulatory and stem cell-like memory CD4+ T cells were sorted on a BD FACSAria II. Purity was above 98% for every sorted population. PBMCs were isolated right away by Lymphoprep density gradient centrifugation and were stained directly, without culture. Samples were stained and sorted in pairs, with one healthy donor and one patient per experiment, so that batch effects were minimized.

The specimen was Tregs from blood. What this sample's cell subset or site label stands for: regulatory CD4+ T cells. The V and J segments used are TRBV6-1 and TRBJ2-7, with no confident D gene call. The receptor was derived from a woman aged 18-29 years with type 1 diabetes. The sequenced DNA is TGTGCCAGCAGTGTGTATAGCTACGAGCAGTACTTC. Translated, this gives CASSVYSYEQYF.